This T cell receptor (beta chain) is drawn from a study of T-cell reconstitution after alpha-beta-depleted transplantation in children. Study observations and caveats: In some patients, recipient T cells and intrathymic progenitors surviving conditioning explained high day-60 diversity.

Points on this clonotype: The antigen is undetermined.

After removal of 4 bases from V and 4 bases from J, the junction contained 8 bases not matched to a gene. The V gene's germline CDR1 is SGHNT and CDR2 YYREEE (reference sequence). The CDR3 length is 15 residues. Unique molecular identifiers were incorporated during preparation of the TCRbeta library. TCRdb redid the calling of the PCR reads with MiXCR, one entry per CDR3 protein. Here the sample spans 700,000 to 950,000 distinct CDR3 sequences, 16% being singletons. V gene TRBV5-4 combines with J gene TRBJ2-3; TRBD1 aligns across 8 bases. This TCR was recovered from a male patient between 10 and 17 years old who had a stem cell transplant for acute lymphoblastic leukemia, so the T cells may come from the graft donor. This material consisted of PBMCs, mostly from graft donor cells, taken 360 days after TCRalphabeta/CD19-depleted stem cell transplant. CDR3 DNA: TGTGCCAGCAGCCTGCAGACAGGGGCGTCAGATACGCAGTATTTT. Encoded protein: CASSLQTGASDTQYF.